This is a list of T cell receptor beta chains from one sample in a study of T cells in Graves' hyperthyroidism and ophthalmopathy. TCRdb re-called the multiplex PCR reads with MiXCR, one entry per CDR3 protein. The sample records 640,000 or so distinct CDR3 sequences, approximately 15% being singletons. The sequenced sample consisted of blood. Receptor source: a woman between 40 and 50 years old with Graves' ophthalmopathy. Each CDR3 is given with its conserved first and last residue. D genes are given only for firm matches. Size is stated for part of the rows, as once, few or many counts, or as a class when the clone is expanded.

clone size	V gene	D gene	J gene	CDR3 DNA	CDR3 protein
many	TRBV10-3	-	TRBJ1-2	TGTGCCATCAGTGTTCGGGCAGGGGATGGCTACACCTTC	CAISVRAGDGYTF
many	TRBV13	-	TRBJ1-2	TGTGCCAGCAGCGCCTTGAGGGGGAGGTATGGCTACACCTTC	CASSALRGRYGYTF
many	TRBV6-1	TRBD2	TRBJ2-5	TGTGCCAGCAGTGTCCCTAGCGGGACTAGCGGGATGGAGACCCAGTACTTC	CASSVPSGTSGMETQYF
-	TRBV18	-	TRBJ1-1	TGTGCCAGCTCACGGGGAGAACAGGGGAACACTGAAGCTTTCTTT	CASSRGEQGNTEAFF
few	TRBV12-3/TRBV12-4	-	TRBJ2-5	TGTGCCAGCAGTTCCAGCCGGGACCGACTAACAGAGACCCAGTACTTC	CASSSSRDRLTETQYF
few	TRBV5-1	TRBD2	TRBJ2-5	TGCGCCAGCAGCTTCGGGGGGGACTACCGGGAGACCCAGTACTTC	CASSFGGDYRETQYF
-	TRBV18	-	TRBJ1-1	TGTGCCAGCTCAAAGGGTGTCAGCACTGAAGCTTTCTTT	CASSKGVSTEAFF
many	TRBV20-1	-	TRBJ2-7	TGCAGTGCTCGAGCGGACGCTGACTACGAGCAGTACTTC	CSARADADYEQYF
many	TRBV24-1	-	TRBJ1-5	TGTGCCACCAGTGCAGGCTCGGGTCAGCCCCAGCATTTT	CATSAGSGQPQHF
many	TRBV7-9	-	TRBJ1-1	TGTGCCAGCAGCGGGCGGGCAACGAACACTGAAGCTTTCTTT	CASSGRATNTEAFF
-	TRBV2	-	TRBJ2-7	TGTGCCAGCAGTGAAGCTGTGCGGCAATCCTACGAGCAGTACTTC	CASSEAVRQSYEQYF
many	TRBV2	TRBD2	TRBJ2-5	TGTGCCAGCAGTGACTCGGGGGGTTTACAAGAGACCCAGTACTTC	CASSDSGGLQETQYF
-	TRBV20-1	TRBD2	TRBJ2-7	TGCAGTGCTACCGGGACTAGCAGGACCTACGAGCAGTACTTC	CSATGTSRTYEQYF
-	TRBV19	-	TRBJ2-7	TGTGCCAGTAGTCCATTGGGCGGCGGGCCACCCTACGAGCAGTACTTC	CASSPLGGGPPYEQYF
many	TRBV19	-	TRBJ1-1	TGTGCCAGTTACGGGGGTCGGCTGAACACTGAAGCTTTCTTT	CASYGGRLNTEAFF
-	TRBV2	TRBD1	TRBJ1-1	TGTGCCAGCAGAAACCAGGGGGGGGCAAAAACTGAAGCTTTCTTT	CASRNQGGAKTEAFF
many	TRBV30	TRBD1	TRBJ1-2	TGTGCCTCCCTGTCCGGGACAGGGAATGGAGGCTACACCTTC	CASLSGTGNGGYTF
-	TRBV6-1	-	TRBJ2-3	TGTGCCAGCAGTCAGCTAGGAGATACGCAGTATTTT	CASSQLGDTQYF
-	TRBV19	TRBD2	TRBJ2-4	TGTGCCAGTAGTATTGAGCTAGCGGAGATAGCCAAAAACATTCAGTACTTC	CASSIELAEIAKNIQYF
many	TRBV28	-	TRBJ2-7	TGTGCCAGCAGTTTTGAGGGCTGGGGCGAGCAGTACTTC	CASSFEGWGEQYF
many	TRBV7-3	TRBD1	TRBJ1-1	TGTGCCAGCAGCACAGGGGACCTGAACACTGAAGCTTTCTTT	CASSTGDLNTEAFF
many	TRBV19	-	TRBJ1-1	TGTGCCAGTAGTATATTGATTGGGTCCCTGAACACTGAAGCTTTCTTT	CASSILIGSLNTEAFF
many	TRBV2	TRBD1	TRBJ2-7	TGTGCCAGCAGTGAGGAGGGACAGGGAACCTACGAGCAGTACTTC	CASSEEGQGTYEQYF
many	TRBV12-3/TRBV12-4	-	TRBJ1-5	TGTGCCAGCAATTTAGGGGACTACAATCAGCCCCAGCATTTT	CASNLGDYNQPQHF
many	TRBV12-3/TRBV12-4	-	TRBJ2-5	TGTGCCAGCAGTCCCGCCGGGACACCACCGTACTTC	CASSPAGTPPYF
-	TRBV12-3/TRBV12-4	-	TRBJ1-1	TGTGCCAGCAGTACCTCCAGGGGTACTGAAGCTTTCTTT	CASSTSRGTEAFF
-	TRBV7-2	-	TRBJ2-7	TGTGCCAGCAGCTTATCTGGGACCCAGAACGGGGAGCAGTACTTC	CASSLSGTQNGEQYF
once	TRBV5-1	TRBD2	TRBJ2-7	TGCGCCAGCAGCCAGCTAGCGGGAGGAACCTACGAGCAGTACTTC	CASSQLAGGTYEQYF
few	TRBV13	TRBD2	TRBJ2-7	TGTGCCAGCAGCTTAGTTCGGCTAGCGGGAGTTCGAGCCTACGAGCAGTACTTC	CASSLVRLAGVRAYEQYF
-	TRBV7-2	-	TRBJ2-3	TGTGCCAGCAGCATGACCTCGCCTATGCAGTATTTT	CASSMTSPMQYF
-	TRBV6-1	-	TRBJ2-7	TGTGCCAGCAATGACCCTGGTGGCGAGCAGTACTTC	CASNDPGGEQYF
-	TRBV20-1	-	TRBJ1-5	TGCAGTGCTAGTCTGGGGGATCAGCCCCAGCATTTT	CSASLGDQPQHF
many	TRBV2	TRBD2	TRBJ2-7	TGTGCCAGCAGCGAACGGGAGGGAACCTACGAGCAGTACTTC	CASSEREGTYEQYF
-	TRBV6-2/TRBV6-3	-	TRBJ1-1	TGTGCCAGCAGACGCATTCATGCTACTGAAGCTTTCTTT	CASRRIHATEAFF
many	TRBV5-1	-	TRBJ2-4	TGCGCCAGCAGCGCGGGCACCCTAGTTCACGGGGCCAAAAACATTCAGTACTTC	CASSAGTLVHGAKNIQYF
many	TRBV7-9	TRBD1	TRBJ2-5	TGTGCCAGCAGCCAGGGACAGGGGCGGGAGACCCAGTACTTC	CASSQGQGRETQYF
-	TRBV7-9	TRBD2	TRBJ2-7	TGTGCCAGCAGCTTTAGCGGGAGAGAACCCTACGAGCAGTACTTC	CASSFSGREPYEQYF
many	TRBV6-2/TRBV6-3	-	TRBJ2-7	TGTGCCAGCACACTACAGCGGGCCTACGAGCAGTACTTC	CASTLQRAYEQYF
many	TRBV12-3/TRBV12-4	TRBD1	TRBJ2-7	TGTGCCAGCAGTTTTGGACAGGGAATTTCATTAACCTACGAGCAGTACTTC	CASSFGQGISLTYEQYF
many	TRBV6-1	-	TRBJ1-1	TGTGCCAGCAGTGAACAAACGAACACTGAAGCTTTCTTT	CASSEQTNTEAFF
-	TRBV7-8	TRBD1	TRBJ1-5	TGTGCCAGCAGCTTGGGGGTACAGGGGACGCAGCCCCAGCATTTT	CASSLGVQGTQPQHF
few	TRBV18	-	TRBJ2-4	TGTGCCAGCTCACCAGGTGAAAACATTCAGTACTTC	CASSPGENIQYF
many	TRBV4-1	-	TRBJ2-7	TGCGCCAGCAGCCCCGTGGAGGGGGCTTACGAGCAGTACTTC	CASSPVEGAYEQYF
many	TRBV24-1	-	TRBJ1-2	TGTGCCACCAGTGATTACGACTATGGCTACACCTTC	CATSDYDYGYTF
many	TRBV11-2	-	TRBJ2-7	TGTGCCAGCAGCCACTACGAGCAGTACTTC	CASSHYEQYF
many	TRBV30	-	TRBJ2-7	TGTGCCTGGAGGGGACCGTCCTCCTACGAGCAGTACTTC	CAWRGPSSYEQYF
many	TRBV29-1	TRBD1	TRBJ2-7	TGCAGCGTTGAAGATCCGGACAGGGTGGACGAGCAGTACTTC	CSVEDPDRVDEQYF
-	TRBV24-1	TRBD2	TRBJ2-5	TGTGCCACCAGTGATTCGTCGACTAGCGGGAGTTTCACCCAGTACTTC	CATSDSSTSGSFTQYF
many	TRBV28	-	TRBJ2-7	TGTGCGAGCTGCAGGGCGGCCTACGAGCAGTACTTC	CASCRAAYEQYF
few	TRBV12-3/TRBV12-4	-	TRBJ2-5	TGTGCCAGCAGTACCCTATCAGGGACCCAGTACTTC	CASSTLSGTQYF
few	TRBV18	-	TRBJ1-1	TGTGCCAGCTCACCACGGGATGGGTACACTGAAGCTTTCTTT	CASSPRDGYTEAFF
-	TRBV9	TRBD2	TRBJ2-3	TGTGCCAGCAGCTCCTGGACTAGCGGGAGGACAGATACGCAGTATTTT	CASSSWTSGRTDTQYF
many	TRBV28	-	TRBJ1-5	TGTGCCAGCAGTTTCTGGGGTCGTAGCAATCAGCCCCAGCATTTT	CASSFWGRSNQPQHF
many	TRBV15	-	TRBJ1-2	TGTGCCACCAGCAGAGCCAGACAGGATCTCTATGGCTACACCTTC	CATSRARQDLYGYTF
-	TRBV11-3	TRBD2	TRBJ2-5	TGTGCCAGCAGCTTAGTGGGGGGGTCCTACCAAGAGACCCAGTACTTC	CASSLVGGSYQETQYF
-	TRBV12-3/TRBV12-4	-	TRBJ2-5	TGTGCCAGCAGCTTAGACGGGGGCGGTCCGGGGACCCAGTACTTC	CASSLDGGGPGTQYF
many	TRBV19	-	TRBJ1-5	TGTGCCAGTAGTATGTATAGCCCCGGGCAGCCCCAGCATTTT	CASSMYSPGQPQHF